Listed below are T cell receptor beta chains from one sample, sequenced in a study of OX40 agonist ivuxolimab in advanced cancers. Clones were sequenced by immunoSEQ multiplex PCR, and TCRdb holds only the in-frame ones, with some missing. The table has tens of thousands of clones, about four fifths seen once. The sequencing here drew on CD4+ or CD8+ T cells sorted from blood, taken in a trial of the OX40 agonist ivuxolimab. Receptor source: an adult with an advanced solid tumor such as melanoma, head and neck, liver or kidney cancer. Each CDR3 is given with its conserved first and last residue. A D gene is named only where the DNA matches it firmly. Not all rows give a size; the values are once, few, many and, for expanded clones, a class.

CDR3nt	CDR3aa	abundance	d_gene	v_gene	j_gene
TGTGCCTGGAGTGACGGAGGGGTTTCCGAGCAGTACTTC	CAWSDGGVSEQYF	NA	NA	TRBV30	TRBJ2-7
TGTGCCAGTAGAAGCGACGGGGGCTCCTACAATGAGCAGTTCTTC	CASRSDGGSYNEQFF	NA	NA	TRBV19	TRBJ2-1
TGTGCCTGGAGTGTACGTAGCAGCGGGGTCCGGGAGACCCAGTACTTC	CAWSVRSSGVRETQYF	NA	TRBD2	TRBV30	TRBJ2-5
TGTGCCTGGAGGGCGTTAGTAACTAATGAAAAACTGTTTTTT	CAWRALVTNEKLFF	NA	NA	TRBV30	TRBJ1-4
TGTGCCAGCAGCTTAAGGCCAGCGGGAGAAAATGAGCAGTTCTTC	CASSLRPAGENEQFF	NA	TRBD2	TRBV7-3	TRBJ2-1
TGTGCCAGCAGCCCGGAGGGATCGAGCAATCAGCCCCAGCATTTT	CASSPEGSSNQPQHF	NA	NA	TRBV5-6	TRBJ1-5
TGTGCCAGCAGCTTGGGCGGCCTCACAGATACGCAGTATTTT	CASSLGGLTDTQYF	NA	NA	TRBV5-4	TRBJ2-3
TGTGCCAGCTCACCATACGGGACAGGGGACCCGAGGCAGCCCCAGCATTTT	CASSPYGTGDPRQPQHF	NA	TRBD1	TRBV18	TRBJ1-5
TGTGCCAGCAGTTACTCTCAGGGAGGAAATGAAAAACTGTTTTTT	CASSYSQGGNEKLFF	NA	NA	TRBV6-5	TRBJ1-4
TGTGCCAGCTCAGGACAGGGGATAGATACGCAGTATTTT	CASSGQGIDTQYF	NA	TRBD1	TRBV18	TRBJ2-3
TGTGCCAGCAGCTTACGGCAGGGGGCTAGCACAGATACGCAGTATTTT	CASSLRQGASTDTQYF	NA	TRBD1	TRBV7-2	TRBJ2-3
TGTGCCAGCAGCTCATCGGGTCTTAACACAGATACGCAGTATTTT	CASSSSGLNTDTQYF	NA	NA	TRBV7-2	TRBJ2-3
TGTGCCAGCAGCTTAGCGGGGGGAACCTACGAGCAGTACTTC	CASSLAGGTYEQYF	NA	NA	TRBV7-2	TRBJ2-7
TGTGCCAGCAGCCTGGAGCGGGAGGGGACAGATACGCAGTATTTT	CASSLEREGTDTQYF	NA	TRBD2	TRBV2	TRBJ2-3
TGTGCCAGCAGTTCGGGACGTTCAAAACTTAACGAGCAGTACTTC	CASSSGRSKLNEQYF	NA	NA	TRBV6-6	TRBJ2-7
TGCAGCAATTGCCGGGTAAGGGCCACCGGGGAGCTGTTTTTT	CSNCRVRATGELFF	NA	NA	TRBV29-1	TRBJ2-2
TGTGCCAGCAGCCCGGACGGGGCTAACTACAATGAGCAGTTCTTC	CASSPDGANYNEQFF	NA	NA	TRBV11-3	TRBJ2-1
TGTGCCAGCAGTGTAAACAGGGGACGGGAGACCCAGTACTTC	CASSVNRGRETQYF	NA	TRBD1	TRBV6-1	TRBJ2-5
TGTGCCAGCAGCTATCAGCTCGGACTATCCTCGTACAATGAGCAGTTCTTC	CASSYQLGLSSYNEQFF	NA	NA	TRBV7-9	TRBJ2-1
TGCGCCACCACACCCGGGGGGCGGGGGTCCTACAATGAGCAGTTCTTC	CATTPGGRGSYNEQFF	NA	NA	TRBV5-1	TRBJ2-1
TGTGCCAGCAAAGGGGGGGTGGGGGGTGAAGCTTTCTTT	CASKGGVGGEAFF	once	NA	TRBV27	TRBJ1-1
TGTGCCAGCAGCCCCTTTAGCTCCTACGAGCAGTACTTC	CASSPFSSYEQYF	NA	NA	TRBV14	TRBJ2-7
TGTGCCAGCAGGCGTATCCGGGACAGCAACTCCTACGAGCAGTACTTC	CASRRIRDSNSYEQYF	many	TRBD1	TRBV7-7	TRBJ2-7
TGTGCCAGCAGCCTGGTGGGTACTTCGGCGTCCTATAATTCACCCCTCCACTTT	CASSLVGTSASYNSPLHF	NA	NA	TRBV5-5	TRBJ1-6
TGTGCCAGCAGTGAATTTTCAGTCTCCTCTGAAGCTTTCTTT	CASSEFSVSSEAFF	NA	NA	TRBV6-1	TRBJ1-1
TGTGCCAGCAAGGGACTAGCGGCGCAGTGGGAGCAGTTCTTC	CASKGLAAQWEQFF	few	TRBD2	TRBV6-1	TRBJ2-1
TGTGCCAGCAGCTTGGGAGCGGGAGCGAATGAGCAGTTCTTC	CASSLGAGANEQFF	NA	TRBD2	TRBV5-5	TRBJ2-1
TGTGCCTGGGGCTTACAGGAGAAAGAGACCCAGTACTTC	CAWGLQEKETQYF	NA	NA	TRBV30	TRBJ2-5
TGTGCCAGCGACGGACGCCGGGACCGACCCTACAATGAGCAGTTCTTC	CASDGRRDRPYNEQFF	NA	NA	TRBV7-9	TRBJ2-1
TGTGCCAGCAGCTTGGACGGGAGGGCCCCTGGCACGCAGTATTTT	CASSLDGRAPGTQYF	NA	TRBD2	TRBV5-4	TRBJ2-3
TGTGCCAGCAGTGGATTCCACAGGGGATTAACGAACACTGAAGCTTTCTTT	CASSGFHRGLTNTEAFF	NA	TRBD1	TRBV25-1	TRBJ1-1
TGTGCCAGCAGCTTACATCCCGGGGAGCTGTTTTTT	CASSLHPGELFF	NA	NA	TRBV7-8	TRBJ2-2
TGCGCCAGCAGCTTATTCGGGACAAACACCGGGGAGCTGTTTTTT	CASSLFGTNTGELFF	few	NA	TRBV5-1	TRBJ2-2
TGTGCCAGCAGCACCGGGAGGGGCGACTCTGAAGCTTTCTTT	CASSTGRGDSEAFF	NA	NA	TRBV2	TRBJ1-1
TGCGCCAGCAGCCCCGGGGTAGCGGGGCTTCTCTCTGGGGCCAACGTCCTGACTTTC	CASSPGVAGLLSGANVLTF	NA	TRBD2	TRBV5-1	TRBJ2-6
TGTGCCAGCAGCCATGGTACGGGTCAGCCGGTAGAGACCCAGTACTTC	CASSHGTGQPVETQYF	NA	NA	TRBV11-2	TRBJ2-5
TGTGCCAGCAGCCGGGACAGGGCTAGGGGCAATGAGCAGTTCTTC	CASSRDRARGNEQFF	NA	TRBD1	TRBV5-6	TRBJ2-1
TGTGCCAGCAGCTTAGACGGTTATAATTCACCCCTCCACTTT	CASSLDGYNSPLHF	NA	NA	TRBV11-2	TRBJ1-6
TGTGCCAGCAGCTTAGTACGGAGCGGGACAGGGATTTATAGCAATCAGCCCCAGCATTTT	CASSLVRSGTGIYSNQPQHF	NA	TRBD1	TRBV11-3	TRBJ1-5
TGCGCCAGCAGAACAACAGGCAGCGGGTCCTACGAGCAGTACTTC	CASRTTGSGSYEQYF	once	NA	TRBV5-1	TRBJ2-7
TGTGCCAACAAACCTACAGGGAGGACTGAAGCTTTCTTT	CANKPTGRTEAFF	NA	NA	TRBV6-5	TRBJ1-1
TGTGCCAGCAGCTTCGGGAGATTAGGGACGGCTGAAGCTTTCTTT	CASSFGRLGTAEAFF	NA	NA	TRBV5-6	TRBJ1-1
TGTGCCAGCAGTTACGACAGGGGGAGACACGAGCAGTACTTC	CASSYDRGRHEQYF	NA	TRBD1	TRBV6-6	TRBJ2-7
TGTGCCAGTAGTGGCAATAGCGCTCAAGAGACCCAGTACTTC	CASSGNSAQETQYF	NA	NA	TRBV19	TRBJ2-5
TGTGCCAGTAGTATAGCCGCCTGGGGCACTGAAGCTTTCTTT	CASSIAAWGTEAFF	few	NA	TRBV19	TRBJ1-1
TGTGCCAGCAGCTTATTCCGGGGTAGAAACACCGGGGAGCTGTTTTTT	CASSLFRGRNTGELFF	NA	NA	TRBV11-2	TRBJ2-2
TGTGCCAGCAGCTCACGGGCTAAGACAGATACGCAGTATTTT	CASSSRAKTDTQYF	NA	NA	TRBV11-2	TRBJ2-3
TGCGCCAGCAGCTTGGTTCTGGACGCGGCTAACTATGGCTACACCTTC	CASSLVLDAANYGYTF	few	NA	TRBV5-1	TRBJ1-2
TGTGCCAGCGGGACACAGGGGAATAGCAATCAGCCCCAGCATTTT	CASGTQGNSNQPQHF	NA	TRBD1	TRBV6-1	TRBJ1-5
TGTGCCAGCAGCTTAGTTAGCGGGGGGAAGGCTGAAGCTTTCTTT	CASSLVSGGKAEAFF	NA	NA	TRBV11-2	TRBJ1-1
TGTGCCAGCAGCTTCGACAAGCCGTGGGGGCTTTCGCCCCTCCACTTT	CASSFDKPWGLSPLHF	once	NA	TRBV5-4	TRBJ1-6
TGCAGCGTTGGGCAGGGAGATAACTATGGCTACACCTTC	CSVGQGDNYGYTF	NA	NA	TRBV29-1	TRBJ1-2
TGTGCCAGCAGTTACGCGGGACAGAGTCAAAGGGGGGGCTACACCTTC	CASSYAGQSQRGGYTF	few	TRBD1	TRBV6-5	TRBJ1-2
TGTGCCAGCAGCGCCCGGGACAGGGGCACAGATACGCAGTATTTT	CASSARDRGTDTQYF	NA	TRBD1	TRBV7-3	TRBJ2-3
TGTGCCAGCAGCTCAGGACGTGATTTGCCCCAGCATTTT	CASSSGRDLPQHF	NA	NA	TRBV5-6	TRBJ1-5
TGTGCCAGCAGCGGAGGTTACTACGAGCAGTACTTC	CASSGGYYEQYF	NA	NA	TRBV2	TRBJ2-7
TGTGCCAGTATACCTTCAGCGGGAGCCCACAATGAGCAGTTCTTC	CASIPSAGAHNEQFF	NA	TRBD2	TRBV19	TRBJ2-1
TGTGCCAGCAGTTACAAGGGACCCTACGAGCAGTACTTC	CASSYKGPYEQYF	NA	NA	TRBV6-5	TRBJ2-7
TGTGCCAGCAGCAAATATACCTGGGACAGCGAATCCTACGAGCAGTACTTC	CASSKYTWDSESYEQYF	NA	TRBD1	TRBV7-9	TRBJ2-7